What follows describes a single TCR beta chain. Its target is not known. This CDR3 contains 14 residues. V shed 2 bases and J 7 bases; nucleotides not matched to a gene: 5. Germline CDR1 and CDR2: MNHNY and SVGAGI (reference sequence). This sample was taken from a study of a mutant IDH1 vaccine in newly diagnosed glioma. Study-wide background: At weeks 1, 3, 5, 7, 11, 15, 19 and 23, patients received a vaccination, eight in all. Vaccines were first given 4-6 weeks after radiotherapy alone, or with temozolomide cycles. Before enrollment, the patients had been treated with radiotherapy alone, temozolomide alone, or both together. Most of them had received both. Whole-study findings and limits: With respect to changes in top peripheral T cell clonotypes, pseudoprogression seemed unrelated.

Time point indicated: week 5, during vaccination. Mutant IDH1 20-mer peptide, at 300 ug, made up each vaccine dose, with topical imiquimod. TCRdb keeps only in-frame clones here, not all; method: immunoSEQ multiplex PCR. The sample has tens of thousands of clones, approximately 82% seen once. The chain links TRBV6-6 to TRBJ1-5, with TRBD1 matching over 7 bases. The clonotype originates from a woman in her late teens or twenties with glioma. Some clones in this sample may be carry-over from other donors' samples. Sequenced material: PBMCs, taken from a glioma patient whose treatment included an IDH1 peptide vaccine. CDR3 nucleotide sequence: TGTGCCAGCAGTTACCCCGGGGGACAGCAGCCCCAGCATTTT. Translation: CASSYPGGQQPQHF.